Below, 30 T cell receptor beta chains from the same sample are listed, as sequenced in a study of PD-L1 blockade in urothelial cancer. Here immunoSEQ multiplex PCR was the method, and the copy in TCRdb shows in-frame clones only, minus some. The sample contains roughly 130,000 clones, around 84% of which appear only once. Described time point: pretreatment peripheral blood. Sequenced here: PBMCs, sampled around atezolizumab (anti-PD-L1) treatment. The receptors stem from a man aged 45 to 65 with urothelial cancer.

The V gene is TRBV4-2, the J gene TRBJ2-7, with a possible D match to TRBD1 (5 bases). CDR1 and CDR2 (germline): LGHNA, YNFKEQ. There are 14 residues in the CDR3. Trimming took 1 base from V and 4 from J, leaving 11 bases between them. As DNA, the CDR3 is TGTGCCAGCAGCCAAGGAACAGGATTATACGAGCAGTACTTC. Translation gives CASSQGTGLYEQYF.

This chain connects TRBV6-6 to TRBJ2-5, with 9 bases identical to TRBD1. CDR1 and CDR2 from the germline V gene are MNHNY and SVGAGI (reference sequence). The CDR3 loop spans 15 amino acids. V lost 2 bases to trimming and J lost 5 bases; unmatched junction nucleotides: 6. This CDR3 is CASSYTGQGVETQYF. DNA of the CDR3: TGTGCCAGCAGTTACACGGGACAGGGAGTCGAGACCCAGTACTTC.

The rearrangement joins TRBV7-8 to TRBJ2-5, with 9 positions matching TRBD2. The germline V gene encodes CDR1 SGHVS and CDR2 FQNEAQ. This CDR3 is 16 amino acids long. V dropped 4 bases and J dropped 2; count of bases not matched to a gene: 8. CDR3 sequence reads: CASSSTSGGGQETQYF. For the CDR3, the DNA is TGTGCCAGCAGCTCGACTAGCGGAGGGGGGCAAGAGACCCAGTACTTC.

V usage is TRBV10-3 and J usage is TRBJ2-5; the match to TRBD1 covers 7 bases. The CDR3 loop spans 15 amino acids. In germline, CDR1 is ENHRY, CDR2 SYGVKD. V was pared by 0 bases and J by 4 bases, with 5 bases of the junction left unmatched. The DNA for the CDR3 is TGTGCCATCAGTGAGTCGGGTACAGGGGCAGAGACCCAGTACTTC. Protein sequence: CAISESGTGAETQYF.

The rearrangement uses TRBV7-2 and TRBJ1-2; no firm D call. There are 13 residues in the CDR3. CDR1 and CDR2 from the germline V gene are SGHTA and FQGNSA. Trimming left V 1 base short and J 6 bases short, with 9 bases between. The chain's CDR3 is CASSLEAGNGYTF. CDR3 DNA sequence: TGTGCCAGCAGCTTAGAGGCAGGCAATGGCTACACCTTC.

The rearrangement joins TRBV7-8 to TRBJ1-2; 7 nucleotides line up with TRBD1. This CDR3 has 13 amino acids. Trimming removed 3 bases from V and 8 bases from J; junction bases left unmatched: 6. Germline CDR1 and CDR2: SGHVS and FQNEAQ. CDR3 DNA sequence: TGTGCCAGCAGCTTTGGGGTAGGGGGCGGCTACACCTTC. It translates to CASSFGVGGGYTF.

The rearrangement joins TRBV27 to TRBJ1-4, with D tentatively TRBD1 (6 bases). Trimming pared 6 bases from V and 7 bases from J, leaving 21 bases between. CDR1 is MNHEY and CDR2 is SMNVEV in the germline V gene (reference sequence). CDR3 length equals 16 residues. In DNA, the CDR3 is TGTGCCAGCAGCCCTTTGACAGGCGCTCCCAGTGAAAAACTGTTTTTT. Its translation is CASSPLTGAPSEKLFF.

The chain employs TRBV29-1 and TRBJ2-7, with unresolved D. The germline gives CDR1 SQVTM, CDR2 ANQGSEA. The CDR3 totals 11 residues. Trimming took off 7 bases at V and 3 bases at J, with 10 bases between the two ends. CDR3 amino acids: CSAQTRYEQYF. Here the CDR3 DNA reads TGCAGCGCCCAGACTCGCTACGAGCAGTACTTC.

The chain has TRBV19 and TRBJ2-5; 7 bases are shared with TRBD1. The J segment lost 5 bases and the V segment lost 6 bases, leaving 12 bases of the junction unmatched. This CDR3 has 15 amino acids. Germline V gene lookup returns CDR1 LNHDA and CDR2 SQIVND (reference sequence). CDR3: CASRRTGPAVETQYF. CDR3 bases: TGTGCCAGTAGGAGGACAGGACCTGCGGTGGAGACCCAGTACTTC.

V is TRBV6-5 and J is TRBJ2-7, with D maybe TRBD1 (5 bases). Germline CDR1 and CDR2: MNHEY and SVGAGI. With 5 bases removed from V and 2 bases from J, the gap between germline ends came to 7 bases. CDR3 length: 12 residues. In DNA form, the CDR3 reads TGTGCCAGCAGTCAGGGTCCCTACGAGCAGTACTTC. Its protein product is CASSQGPYEQYF.

The chain carries TRBV30 and TRBJ1-3; possibly TRBD1 for D (6 bases). Per germline, CDR1 GTSNPN and CDR2 SVGIG (reference sequence). CDR3 length: 14 residues. The ends were cut back, 4 bases at V and 3 bases at J, with 13 bases in the middle. The CDR3 DNA reads as TGTGCCTGGACCTACAGGGCTGGTGGAAACACCATATATTTT. Translation gives CAWTYRAGGNTIYF.

This clone was seen a single time. This chain's CDR3 is CASSHAFQGQINTEAFF. CDR3 DNA: TGCGCCAGCAGCCACGCTTTCCAGGGACAGATCAACACTGAAGCTTTCTTT. The chain is built from TRBV5-1 and TRBJ1-1; TRBD1 matches 7 bases. This CDR3 has 17 residues. Germline V gives CDR1 SGHRS, CDR2 YFSETQ. J gave up 2 bases and V 4 bases, and 14 bases lay outside the gene matches.

The table lists this clone with a count of one. The V gene is TRBV5-4, the J gene TRBJ2-3; TRBD1 aligns across 8 bases. V lost 5 bases and J lost 1; bases outside the gene matches: 3. The germline gives CDR1 SGHNT, CDR2 YYREEE (reference sequence). This CDR3 contains 14 residues. CDR3: CASRKGQGTDTQYF. CDR3 in DNA: TGTGCCAGCAGGAAGGGACAGGGCACAGATACGCAGTATTTT.

This clone has a single count. This chain links TRBV28 with TRBJ2-3, with a tentative D call TRBD2 (5 bases). V was cut by 6 bases and J by 0 bases, with 13 bases left in between. The CDR3 is 15 residues long. The germline gives CDR1 MDHEN, CDR2 SYDVKM. CDR3: CASRGYRRSTDTQYF. The CDR3 nucleotides read TGTGCCAGCAGGGGTTATCGGAGGAGCACAGATACGCAGTATTTT.

The V call is TRBV5-1, the J call TRBJ2-5, with 8 bases fitting TRBD2. V lost 4 bases and J lost 1; bases outside the gene matches: 3. CDR1 and CDR2 from the germline V gene are SGHRS and YFSETQ. This CDR3 is built from 14 residues. The CDR3 region is CASSHGTSQETQYF. Here the CDR3 DNA reads TGCGCCAGCAGCCATGGGACTAGCCAAGAGACCCAGTACTTC. The full variable domain, with the rest looked up from reference TRBV5-1 and TRBJ2-5, is KAGVTQTPRYLIKTRGQQVTLSCSPISGHRSVSWYQQTPGQGLQFLFEYFSETQRNKGNFPGRFSGRQFSNSRSEMNVSTLELGDSALYLCASSHGTSQETQYFGPGTRLLVL.

The chain combines TRBV5-1 with TRBJ1-3; TRBD1 matches at 7 bases. The length of the CDR3 is 14 residues. CDR1 is SGHRS and CDR2 is YFSETQ in the germline V gene. With V trimmed by 2 bases and J by 3 bases, 2 bases remained unmatched. The DNA for the CDR3 is TGCGCCAGCAGCTTAGGGACAGTTGGAAACACCATATATTTT. This gives the protein CASSLGTVGNTIYF.

The V and J genes are TRBV27 and TRBJ2-5, with 9 bases lining up with TRBD2. CDR3 length equals 14 residues. Germline assignment: CDR1 MNHEY and CDR2 SMNVEV (reference sequence). The V segment lost 7 bases and the J segment 4 bases; nucleotides outside the gene matches: 7. CDR3 in amino acids: CASKLAGRGETQYF. CDR3 DNA: TGTGCCAGCAAGCTAGCGGGAAGGGGAGAGACCCAGTACTTC.

The gene calls are TRBV6-1 and TRBJ2-7, with a possible D match to TRBD2 (6 bases). The CDR3 is 14 residues long. Per the germline V gene, CDR1 is MNHNS and CDR2 is SASEGT. V lost 10 bases and J 8 bases, leaving 24 bases between the germline ends. In DNA form, the CDR3 reads TGTGCCATAAAGGAGGGAGCCGCATGGACGAAGCAGTACTTC. Encoded protein: CAIKEGAAWTKQYF.

The V gene is TRBV5-1, the J gene TRBJ2-7; a weak D match, TRBD2 (5 bases). Germline loops: CDR1 SGHRS, CDR2 YFSETQ. The ends were cut back, 0 bases at V and 2 bases at J, with 6 bases in the middle. This CDR3 has 13 residues. The CDR3 nucleotides read TGCGCCAGCAGCTTGGTCGGGACCTACGAGCAGTACTTC. Translating gives CASSLVGTYEQYF.

This clone showed up many times. The chain joins TRBV10-1 to TRBJ2-7; D remains unclear. Trimming pared 0 bases from V and 2 bases from J, leaving 8 bases between. This CDR3 spans 14 amino acids. CDR1 and CDR2 (germline): WNHNN, SYGVQD (reference sequence). CDR3 DNA sequence: TGCGCCAGCAGTGAGTCTAGACACCCCTACGAGCAGTACTTC. Its translation: CASSESRHPYEQYF.

The V gene is TRBV6-5, the J gene TRBJ1-4; D call uncertain. The CDR3 length is 13 residues. Trimming removed 6 bases from V and 8 bases from J, with 13 bases in between. Germline V gene data show CDR1 as MNHEY and CDR2 as SVGAGI. The CDR3 sequence is CASSQGGEEKLFF. CDR3 coding DNA: TGTGCCAGCAGCCAAGGCGGGGAGGAAAAACTGTTTTTT.

This clone was seen only a few times. The chain employs TRBV5-1 and TRBJ2-2; TRBD2 aligns across 9 bases. In germline, CDR1 is SGHRS, CDR2 YFSETQ. Trimming at V came to 8 bases and at J to 6 bases, leaving 11 bases not matched to a gene. This CDR3 has 15 amino acids. CDR3 sequence (DNA): TGCGCCAGGGCCTGGGACCGCGGGAGGGCCGGGGAGCTGTTTTTT. Encoded protein: CARAWDRGRAGELFF.

The chain combines TRBV19 with TRBJ2-1, with D possibly matching TRBD2 (6 bases). The CDR3 is 12 residues long. Per the germline V gene, CDR1 is LNHDA and CDR2 is SQIVND (reference sequence). V lost 9 bases to trimming and J lost 6 bases, with 12 bases between them. CDR3 in DNA: TGTGCCAGCAAGGGACTGATCAATGAGCAGTTCTTC. As protein: CASKGLINEQFF. Filled out from reference TRBV19 and TRBJ2-1, the complete variable domain reads DGGITQSPKYLFRKEGQNVTLSCEQNLNHDAMYWYRQDPGQGLRLIYYSQIVNDFQKGDIAEGYSVSREKKESFPLTVTSAQKNPTAFYLCASKGLINEQFFGPGTRLTVL.

This clone came up once. The chain recombines TRBV6-1 with TRBJ2-1; 7 nucleotides agree with TRBD2. The germline gives CDR1 MNHNS, CDR2 SASEGT. After removal of 1 base from V and 8 bases from J, the junction contained 5 bases not matched to a gene. This CDR3 spans 14 amino acids. Here the CDR3 reads CASSEEGTIYEQFF. The CDR3, as DNA: TGTGCCAGCAGTGAAGAAGGGACTATTTATGAGCAGTTCTTC.

The chain links TRBV9 to TRBJ2-2; 12 bases fit TRBD2. Germline V gene lookup returns CDR1 SGDLS and CDR2 YYNGEE. The CDR3 runs 16 residues. V trimming: 3 bases; J trimming: 6 bases; junction bases outside the gene matches: 6. The CDR3 sequence is CASSDSSGRAPGELFF. The CDR3 region has the DNA TGTGCCAGCAGCGACTCTAGCGGGAGGGCCCCCGGGGAGCTGTTTTTT.

There are a few counts of this clone. V is TRBV9 and J is TRBJ2-1; TRBD1 is a possible D gene (6 bases). Germline CDR1 reads SGDLS; CDR2 reads YYNGEE. This CDR3 is built from 16 residues. Trimming removed 0 bases from V and 2 bases from J, with 12 bases in between. The CDR3 DNA follows: TGTGCCAGCAGCGTAGAAGGGGGTGCGGCCTACAATGAGCAGTTCTTC. Translation gives CASSVEGGAAYNEQFF.

This clone was found a few times. The gene calls are TRBV14 and TRBJ2-1, with 9 nucleotides matching TRBD1. The J segment lost 3 bases and the V segment lost 4 bases, leaving 7 bases of the junction unmatched. The CDR3 length is 16 residues. Germline V gives CDR1 SGHDN, CDR2 FVKESK. The CDR3 nucleotides are TGTGCCAGCAGCCGGAGGGACAGGGTTGGCTACAATGAGCAGTTCTTC. It encodes CASSRRDRVGYNEQFF.

The chain recombines TRBV7-3 with TRBJ1-1, with 8 bases matching TRBD1. V shed 5 bases, J shed 11 bases, and the junction held 10 bases outside the gene matches. Germline CDR1 SGHTA, CDR2 FQGTGA. The CDR3 covers 13 residues. CDR3 nucleotide sequence: TGTGCCAGCAGCCTCGGACAGGGCTTGGACGCTTTCTTT. This encodes CASSLGQGLDAFF.

V gene TRBV4-2 combines with J gene TRBJ2-2; TRBD2 matches 12 bases. The CDR3 is 17 amino acids. CDR1 LGHNA and CDR2 YNFKEQ come from the germline V gene. Losses at the gene ends were 6 bases for V and 1 base for J; bases not matched to a gene: 6. For the CDR3, the DNA is TGTGCCAGCAGAACTGGGACTAGCGGGCGGAACACCGGGGAGCTGTTTTTT. Its protein product is CASRTGTSGRNTGELFF.

This sequence joins TRBV19 and TRBJ2-7; 7 bases line up with TRBD2. This CDR3 is 14 amino acids long. The ends lost 3 bases at V and 3 bases at J; junction bases unmatched: 5. The germline CDR1 and CDR2 sequences are LNHDA and SQIVND (reference sequence). CDR3 DNA sequence: TGTGCCAGTAGTATGAGCGGGGAGAACTACGAGCAGTACTTC. The encoded protein is CASSMSGENYEQYF.